These T cell receptor beta chains were read from a single sample in a study of blood T cells in healthy people across ages. Using its own MiXCR run on the 5' RACE reads, TCRdb lists one record per CDR3 protein. In the table there are approximately 800,000 distinct CDR3 sequences, around 34% of which are singletons. The specimen sequenced was blood. All receptors derive from a young man in good health. CDR3s include the opening cysteine and the closing phenylalanine or tryptophan. A D gene is named only where the DNA matches it firmly. For some rows the clone size is stated as once, few or many, or as a class when expanded; others skip it.

d_gene: .
abundance: .
v_gene: TRBV7-2
j_gene: TRBJ2-6
CDR3nt: TGTGCCAGCAGCTTCCGGACATCTGGGGCCAACGTCCTGACTTTC
CDR3aa: CASSFRTSGANVLTF

d_gene: TRBD2
abundance: few
v_gene: TRBV9
j_gene: TRBJ2-3
CDR3nt: TGTGCCAGCAACAGCCTAGCGGGGAGCACAGATACGCAGTATTTT
CDR3aa: CASNSLAGSTDTQYF

d_gene: TRBD2
abundance: once
v_gene: TRBV3-1
j_gene: TRBJ2-7
CDR3nt: TGTGCGAGCGGGAGGCTTTCCTACGAGCAGTACTTC
CDR3aa: CASGRLSYEQYF

d_gene: TRBD2
abundance: few
v_gene: TRBV5-1
j_gene: TRBJ2-5
CDR3nt: TGCGCCAGCAGCGGGGGGGACGGCCACAATGAGCAGTACTTC
CDR3aa: CASSGGDGHNEQYF

d_gene: .
abundance: .
v_gene: TRBV6-5
j_gene: TRBJ2-3
CDR3nt: TGTGCCAGCAGTTACGCTAGGAGCCACACAGATACGCAGTATTTT
CDR3aa: CASSYARSHTDTQYF

d_gene: .
abundance: many
v_gene: TRBV7-9
j_gene: TRBJ2-4
CDR3nt: TGTGCCAGCAGCCCTCAGGGTCAGATAGCCAAAAACATTCAGTACTTC
CDR3aa: CASSPQGQIAKNIQYF

d_gene: .
abundance: .
v_gene: TRBV9
j_gene: TRBJ1-5
CDR3nt: TGTGCCAGCAGTCTCGGACACCTTAGCAATCAGCCCCAGCATTTT
CDR3aa: CASSLGHLSNQPQHF

d_gene: TRBD1
abundance: few
v_gene: TRBV7-2
j_gene: TRBJ1-1
CDR3nt: TGTGCCAGCAGCTCCCTCTCGACAGGGTCTGAAGCTTTCTTT
CDR3aa: CASSSLSTGSEAFF

d_gene: .
abundance: few
v_gene: TRBV6-5
j_gene: TRBJ1-2
CDR3nt: TGTGCCAGCAGTTACTCTGAGGGCTCTTATGGCTACACCTTC
CDR3aa: CASSYSEGSYGYTF

d_gene: TRBD2
abundance: many
v_gene: TRBV12-3/TRBV12-4
j_gene: TRBJ2-7
CDR3nt: TGTGCCAGCAGAACTAGCGCTAGCTCCTACGAGCAGTACTTC
CDR3aa: CASRTSASSYEQYF

d_gene: TRBD2
abundance: .
v_gene: TRBV20-1
j_gene: TRBJ2-1
CDR3nt: TGCAGTGCTTTACACCGCGGGGGGAAATACAATGAGCAGTTCTTC
CDR3aa: CSALHRGGKYNEQFF

d_gene: .
abundance: many
v_gene: TRBV7-2
j_gene: TRBJ2-3
CDR3nt: TGTGCCACCAGAGGAGGGACAGATACGCAGTATTTT
CDR3aa: CATRGGTDTQYF

d_gene: .
abundance: few
v_gene: TRBV7-9
j_gene: TRBJ2-1
CDR3nt: TGTGCCAGCAGCCTGGGTGCGGGGCCGGGGCGTTTTCATGAGCAGTTCTTC
CDR3aa: CASSLGAGPGRFHEQFF

d_gene: TRBD2
abundance: few
v_gene: TRBV4-3
j_gene: TRBJ2-2
CDR3nt: TGCGCCAGCAGCCAAGCCCTACTAGCGGGGGGTCGTAACACCGGGGAGCTGTTTTTT
CDR3aa: CASSQALLAGGRNTGELFF

d_gene: .
abundance: .
v_gene: TRBV7-2
j_gene: TRBJ2-5
CDR3nt: TGTGCCAGCAGCTTGCTTGAAAGGAACTGGTACTTC
CDR3aa: CASSLLERNWYF

d_gene: .
abundance: many
v_gene: TRBV5-6
j_gene: TRBJ2-3
CDR3nt: TGTGCCAGCAGTGGCGGGGTAACAGATACGCAGTATTTT
CDR3aa: CASSGGVTDTQYF

d_gene: TRBD2
abundance: .
v_gene: TRBV9
j_gene: TRBJ2-5
CDR3nt: TGTGCCAGCAGCTTCGCCGGGACTAGCGGGAAAGAGACCCAGTACTTC
CDR3aa: CASSFAGTSGKETQYF

d_gene: .
abundance: many
v_gene: TRBV2
j_gene: TRBJ1-1
CDR3nt: TGTGCCAGCAGCCCGGGCCCTGGGATGAACACTGAAGCTTTCTTT
CDR3aa: CASSPGPGMNTEAFF

d_gene: .
abundance: .
v_gene: TRBV7-2
j_gene: TRBJ2-3
CDR3nt: TGTGCCAGCAGCTCTGGACTCGACTACACCACAGATACGCAGTATTTT
CDR3aa: CASSSGLDYTTDTQYF

d_gene: .
abundance: .
v_gene: TRBV19
j_gene: TRBJ1-6
CDR3nt: TGTGCCAGTAGCCCAGGCCCTGACAGAAATTCACCCCTCCACTTT
CDR3aa: CASSPGPDRNSPLHF

d_gene: .
abundance: .
v_gene: TRBV28
j_gene: TRBJ2-7
CDR3nt: TGTGCCAGCAGGGGGTGTTGGACATGCAACCGCGGATCCTACGAGCAGTACTTC
CDR3aa: CASRGCWTCNRGSYEQYF

d_gene: .
abundance: .
v_gene: TRBV7-9
j_gene: TRBJ2-1
CDR3nt: TGTGCCAGCACACCAGGAGGACGAGCGGTCTACAATGAGCAGTTCTTC
CDR3aa: CASTPGGRAVYNEQFF

d_gene: TRBD2
abundance: .
v_gene: TRBV12-3/TRBV12-4
j_gene: TRBJ2-3
CDR3nt: TGTGCCAGCACCGGACTAGAGTTTGGAGATGTGCAGTATTTT
CDR3aa: CASTGLEFGDVQYF

d_gene: .
abundance: many
v_gene: TRBV20-1
j_gene: TRBJ1-6
CDR3nt: TGCAGTGCTAGTAGGGGAGGACTCGGCCAGACTAATTCACCCCTCCACTTT
CDR3aa: CSASRGGLGQTNSPLHF

d_gene: .
abundance: few
v_gene: TRBV5-6
j_gene: TRBJ1-2
CDR3nt: TGTGCCAGCAGCTGGGGGACGAATGGCTACACCTTC
CDR3aa: CASSWGTNGYTF

d_gene: TRBD1
abundance: .
v_gene: TRBV3-1
j_gene: TRBJ2-3
CDR3nt: TGTGCCAGCAGCAGAGTAAACAGGGGCTACACAGATACGCAGTATTTT
CDR3aa: CASSRVNRGYTDTQYF

d_gene: TRBD2
abundance: .
v_gene: TRBV5-1
j_gene: TRBJ2-1
CDR3nt: TGCGCCAGCAGCTACCCTAGCGGGCATATCAATGAGCAGTTCTTC
CDR3aa: CASSYPSGHINEQFF

d_gene: .
abundance: few
v_gene: TRBV29-1
j_gene: TRBJ1-4
CDR3nt: TGCAGCGTGACGGGCCTAGTCAACGAAAAACTGTTTTTT
CDR3aa: CSVTGLVNEKLFF

d_gene: TRBD2
abundance: .
v_gene: TRBV4-1
j_gene: TRBJ2-1
CDR3nt: TGCGCCAGCAGCCGTAGCGGGGGCTCCTACGATGAGCAGTTCTTC
CDR3aa: CASSRSGGSYDEQFF

d_gene: .
abundance: .
v_gene: TRBV14
j_gene: TRBJ2-3
CDR3nt: TGTGCCAGCAGCCAAGATGGGGGGTTTGGCACAGATACGCAGTATTTT
CDR3aa: CASSQDGGFGTDTQYF

d_gene: .
abundance: few
v_gene: TRBV11-2
j_gene: TRBJ2-7
CDR3nt: TGTGCCAGCAGCTTTTTGGCGGTATCCTACGAGCAGTACTTC
CDR3aa: CASSFLAVSYEQYF

d_gene: TRBD1
abundance: few
v_gene: TRBV20-1
j_gene: TRBJ2-3
CDR3nt: TGCAGTGCTAACCCGGACAGGATAGGCACAGATACGCAGTATTTT
CDR3aa: CSANPDRIGTDTQYF

d_gene: .
abundance: few
v_gene: TRBV7-2
j_gene: TRBJ2-1
CDR3nt: TGTGCCAGCAGCTACGGGCGGCATGAGCAGTTCTTC
CDR3aa: CASSYGRHEQFF

d_gene: .
abundance: .
v_gene: TRBV5-1
j_gene: TRBJ1-4
CDR3nt: TGCGCCAGCAGCTTGGATCTCTTGGGGTCTGAAAAACTGTTTTTT
CDR3aa: CASSLDLLGSEKLFF

d_gene: TRBD1
abundance: .
v_gene: TRBV12-3/TRBV12-4
j_gene: TRBJ1-2
CDR3nt: TGTGCCAGCAGTCCTAAGACAGGGCAAAGCTATGGCTACACCTTC
CDR3aa: CASSPKTGQSYGYTF

d_gene: TRBD1
abundance: few
v_gene: TRBV7-9
j_gene: TRBJ1-1
CDR3nt: TGTGCCAGCAGACGAGGGACAGGGGAAGACACTGAAGCTTTCTTT
CDR3aa: CASRRGTGEDTEAFF

d_gene: .
abundance: .
v_gene: TRBV20-1
j_gene: TRBJ2-1
CDR3nt: TGCAGTGCTAGCCCGGGGGCGTCGTTAAATGAGCAGTTCTTC
CDR3aa: CSASPGASLNEQFF

d_gene: .
abundance: .
v_gene: TRBV6-2/TRBV6-3
j_gene: TRBJ2-1
CDR3nt: TGTGCCAGCAGTTACTCCAGGGAAGGAGAGCAGTTCTTC
CDR3aa: CASSYSREGEQFF

d_gene: TRBD2
abundance: many
v_gene: TRBV10-3
j_gene: TRBJ2-1
CDR3nt: TGTGCCATCAGTGAGGTCCTAGCGGGGGAACCCTACAATGAGCAGTTCTTC
CDR3aa: CAISEVLAGEPYNEQFF

d_gene: .
abundance: .
v_gene: TRBV5-1
j_gene: TRBJ2-2
CDR3nt: TGCGCCAGCAGCTTGGGGCCGGGGTTGAACACCGGGGAGCTGTTTTTT
CDR3aa: CASSLGPGLNTGELFF

d_gene: .
abundance: many
v_gene: TRBV3-1
j_gene: TRBJ1-1
CDR3nt: TGTGCCAGCAGCCAAGGAGGTGGGGCAGGGGACACTGAAGCTTTCTTT
CDR3aa: CASSQGGGAGDTEAFF

d_gene: .
abundance: many
v_gene: TRBV20-1
j_gene: TRBJ1-2
CDR3nt: TGCAGTGTTCCGGACCGTAGAAACTATGGCTACACCTTC
CDR3aa: CSVPDRRNYGYTF

d_gene: TRBD1
abundance: few
v_gene: TRBV6-5
j_gene: TRBJ1-5
CDR3nt: TGTGCCAGCAGTCTGACAGGGGCCGGGGGCAATCAGCCCCAGCATTTT
CDR3aa: CASSLTGAGGNQPQHF

d_gene: TRBD1
abundance: .
v_gene: TRBV6-5
j_gene: TRBJ1-1
CDR3nt: TGTGCCAGCAGTTACTTCGAAACCGGGACAGGGACTGAAGCTTTCTTT
CDR3aa: CASSYFETGTGTEAFF

d_gene: TRBD1
abundance: .
v_gene: TRBV4-2
j_gene: TRBJ2-2
CDR3nt: TGTGCCAGCAGCCATGCTCCGGGACAGGGGACCGGGGAGCTGTTTTTT
CDR3aa: CASSHAPGQGTGELFF

d_gene: .
abundance: .
v_gene: TRBV15
j_gene: TRBJ1-4
CDR3nt: TGTGCCACCAGCAGAGAAGGAGAGACTCATGAAAAACTGTTTTTT
CDR3aa: CATSREGETHEKLFF

d_gene: .
abundance: .
v_gene: TRBV7-2
j_gene: TRBJ1-1
CDR3nt: TGTGCCAGCAGCTCCACGGCAGGGGTGAACACTGAAGCTTTCTTT
CDR3aa: CASSSTAGVNTEAFF